The clone carrying this T cell receptor (beta chain) came up many times. TCRdb processed the 5' RACE reads anew with MiXCR; each CDR3 protein has one entry. The sample lists over 55,000 distinct CDR3 sequences; 16% were seen once. The sample belongs to a study of HIV-infected patients and healthy controls. V shed 5 bases, J shed 2 bases, and the junction held 9 bases outside the gene matches. The CDR3 is 15 residues long. Germline loops: CDR1 DFQATT, CDR2 SNEGSKA (reference sequence). The chain carries TRBV20-1 and TRBJ2-7, with 10 bases identical to TRBD2. The receptor was derived from a human donor in good health. What was sequenced was CD4+ T cells from blood. The CDR3 loop reads CSALAAGGPAYEQYF. As DNA, the CDR3 is TGCAGTGCTCTAGCAGCGGGAGGGCCAGCCTACGAGCAGTACTTC.